This note documents a single T cell receptor beta chain sequence. Germline lookup yields CDR1 SGHNT and CDR2 YENEEA. After removal of 0 bases from V and 2 bases from J, the junction contained 10 bases not matched to a gene. The CDR3 is made up of 18 amino acids. The record originates from a study of T cell responses to AZD1222 COVID-19 vaccine. Some clones are missing from TCRdb's copy, which holds only in-frame ones; the method was immunoSEQ multiplex PCR. The profile shows some 140,000 clones, approximately 90% of them singletons. The source material was peripheral blood, sampled on day 0 of AZD1222 vaccination. The rearrangement joins TRBV11-3 to TRBJ2-7; 10 bases are shared with TRBD2. The clonotype originates from an adult in good health. CDR3 loop: CASSLEARFLAGAYEQYF. CDR3 in DNA: TGTGCCAGCAGCTTAGAGGCGCGCTTCCTAGCGGGGGCCTACGAGCAGTACTTC.